This record covers a single T cell receptor (beta chain). Its antigen remains undetermined. Base qualities are not recorded, but no much larger clone differs from it by a single base. These data come from a study of cytomegalovirus exposure and HLA in healthy donors (dated by TCRdb to 2015 to 2018). Background on the whole study: An earlier analysis of approximately 550 of the donors reported 250 to 300 Gb of sequence data and some 100 million unique TCR beta sequences from some 180 million T cells. About 320 gigabases of sequencing data and roughly 90 million unique TCR sequences were included in an early release covering about 700 HLA-typed donors. Of the 300 to 500 genotyped donors, 70% to 90% were placed in the genetic ancestry cluster associated with self-reported Caucasian donors. The study aimed to test whether cataloging public T cell receptors could reveal signatures of past pathogen exposure. The study profiled the T cell repertoires of some 610 subjects by immunosequencing and related them to cytomegalovirus serostatus. A separate validation cohort of roughly 120 different subjects was used in addition to the approximately 700-subject first cohort. To predict cytomegalovirus infection status, the study combined high-throughput TCR immunosequencing, statistical association of individual TCRs with disease status, and machine learning. A later analysis re-examined previously published TCR beta repertoires from over 500 donors and added high-resolution HLA genotyping to investigate patterns of TCR occurrence. The later analysis used no new phenotypic data to find candidate immune exposures, relying instead on TCR beta sequences and their occurrence across donors. An earlier analysis of fewer than 750 of the donors used high-throughput TCR beta sequencing to judge whether each TCR beta V gene segment behaved as functional or pseudogenic. Donor age, sex, ethnicity and CMV serostatus were collected together with the repertoire data. A later genetic analysis used genome-wide SNP genotypes for about 55% of the 666 donors, treating that subset as a discovery cohort. All discovery cohort repertoires had been generated on a single sequencing platform. HLA typing covered class I and class II loci at four-digit resolution. Typing coverage differed by locus: A, B, C, DRB1 and DQB1 were typed in roughly 629-630 donors, DQA1 in roughly 500, DPA1 in some 610, and DPB1 in around 440. Five DR-DQ haplotypes were handled as single units for association and clustering, since linkage in the cohort was strong. On average, over 200,000 unique TCR beta nucleotide sequences were sequenced per donor among a few hundred genotyped donors of the cohort, with roughly a sixth of those sequences being non-productive. Beyond this particular receptor, the publication reports: A later analysis found that HLA-associated TCR beta chains were more clonally expanded and had lower generation probabilities than equally common non-associated chains. A later analysis found that TCR association rates varied across HLA loci, with DRB1 alleles showing the most associated TCRs and HLA-C alleles the fewest. Most TCR sequences were seen in very few donors, while some public TCRs were found in many individuals. Immune exposure information for the cohort was limited to CMV serostatus. HLA typing was unavailable for some donors at each locus, so association tests used only the typed subset. An earlier analysis of 450 to 750 of the donors showed that most TCR beta V segments appeared in productive rearrangements either about 87% or about 30% of the time, which broadly matched IMGT annotations. Most CMV-associated TCR beta chains appeared to be HLA-restricted in a later analysis, and the HLA associations seemed to be driven largely by CMV exposure. Compared with the roughly 600-donor mean, donors in an Asian-associated ancestry cluster had fewer N-insertions in productive TCRs, according to a later genetic analysis. In both the original and validation cohorts, the classifier was reported to diagnose cytomegalovirus status with high specificity and sensitivity. In vitro tests confirmed that three of the cytomegalovirus-associated TCR beta chains recognize cytomegalovirus antigens. The authors suggested that the approach could potentially be extended to other disease states and immunological phenotypes. Roughly 17 rarely observed V segments, including chromosome 9 orphons, were excluded from the earlier analysis of approximately 600 of the donors because counts were too low. Because the 87-base-pair reads could not distinguish some IMGT-functional V segments, including TRBV6-2 and TRBV6-3, those segments were excluded. In this cohort, only TCR beta chains were sequenced, and detectable features were limited by the absence of alpha or paired-chain data. In the study, 150 to 200 TCR beta chains were listed as associated with cytomegalovirus. Sequencing depth was assumed to be roughly uniform across donors in the presence/absence analyses, though that assumption may not hold. The sequencing pipeline was judged likely to have produced a cluster of highly shared sequence variants as a technical artifact. At a false discovery rate of 0.05, a later analysis linked 16,000 or so TCR beta sequences to specific HLA alleles. When HLA alleles, especially DR and DQ, strongly co-occurred, TCR associations were difficult to assign to individual alleles. A further reported finding was that TCR beta sequences accurately predicted the HLA-A and HLA-B alleles for most subjects in the first cohort. Linkage disequilibrium might explain the correlated functional status among segregating V segments, but an unknown experimental factor could not be ruled out. A later genetic analysis associated a missense DCLRE1C variant with V-gene and J-gene trimming of TCR beta chains, and an independent cohort replicated the association. In a later analysis, several top co-occurrence clusters were reported to appear linked to parvovirus B19, influenza, CMV and Epstein-Barr virus.

The CDR1 and CDR2 encoded by the germline V gene are MGHRA and YSYEKL. The cysteine opens and the phenylalanine closes a CDR3 of 14 amino acids. Here the CDR3 DNA is all that survives: 42 bases in frame from base 1. V is pared back by 0 bases and J by 9 bases, with 13 bases lying between the germline termini. Libraries were constructed by the immunoSEQ multiplex PCR assay. The multiplex PCR relied on a mix of 60 forward primers for TCR Vbeta segments and 13 reverse primers for TCR Jbeta segments. Amplification of the CDR3 region of rearranged TCR beta genes was performed with a multiplex PCR assay on genomic DNA. The Illumina HiSeq System was used to sequence the amplified TCR beta libraries as 87-base-pair reads. On the authors' methods: A later analysis counted tens of millions of unique TCR beta chains across the 690 or so repertoires, and 9 million to 14 million of these chains were shared by at least two donors. To remove PCR and sequencing errors, raw reads were error-corrected and collapsed into unique sequences using a nearest-neighbor algorithm that merged closely related sequences. V, D and J gene segments were assigned by aligning CDR3 sequences to IMGT reference sequences. For a sequence to be retained, a match of at least six nucleotides was required to both a V gene segment and a J gene segment. A rearrangement was called productive if the CDR3 had no stop codons and remained in frame with V and J, and every other rearrangement was called non-productive. Following IMGT convention, CDR3 was defined as the stretch from the second conserved V-encoded cysteine up to the conserved J-encoded phenylalanine. The earlier analysis of about 610 of the donors excluded sequences that lacked an unambiguous match to a single V gene segment. An earlier analysis of approximately 590 of the donors called V segments functional above 56.7% productive rearrangements and segregating when the between-donor standard deviation exceeded 5%. A statistical classification framework was built to diagnose cytomegalovirus status from the catalog of TCR beta chain sequences. In a later analysis, TCR nucleotide sequences were compared against IMGT/GENE-DB human TR gene sequences so that V and J genes could be assigned. Using the TCRdist pipeline, a later analysis assigned CDR3 sequences along with most-parsimonious VDJ recombination scenarios. In a later analysis, every TCR beta chain was defined by the combination of its CDR3 amino acid sequence and its V-gene family, and reads without a unique V-gene family were dropped. In a later analysis, some 600 highly shared, low-generation-probability nucleotide sequences were removed to address suspected cross-contamination and a sequencing artifact. For each public chain, a later analysis derived a clonal expansion index from normalized ranks of inferred template counts within each repertoire. Generation probabilities in a later analysis came from a VDJ recombination model fitted to out-of-frame rearrangements, and those results were checked against IGoR. In a later analysis, TCR-TCR, TCR-HLA and TCR-CMV co-occurrence was scored with hypergeometric tests, and a repertoire-size bias correction was applied to TCR pairs. A later analysis estimated false discovery rates by permuting HLA or CMV assignments 20 times. In a later analysis, co-occurring TCRs were grouped using DBSCAN, and TCRdist sequence similarity was added for clustering within HLA-allele-positive subsets. For co-occurrence clustering, repertoires with fewer than 30,000 or more than 120,000 public chains were excluded, along with roughly 5 repertoires with anomalous nucleotide sharing. In TCRdb, the immuneACCESS table is reduced to in-frame sequences with V and J assigned. These tables do not hold every clone; where another copy was compared, an unresolved V gene accounts for under half, and the others remain unexplained. The D gene and trimming were derived from the DNA, and the V and J assignments and clone size from that table. Within this sample are about 130,000 clones, with 80% of them counted one time only. The top ten clonotypes cover roughly 2.5% of the sample.

The cohort comprised fewer than 700 healthy bone marrow donors. Cohort members were all nominally healthy when sampled, although unrecorded immune exposures were likely present. The donor tested CMV seronegative, placing the donor among the 352 seronegative members of the cohort. Every donor gave a peripheral blood sample, and the peripheral blood mononuclear cells from that sample were used for TCR beta sequencing. Genomic DNA was extracted from the blood cell samples with the Qiagen DNeasy Blood Extraction Kit. In this chain, TRBV4-1 is recombined with TRBJ2-3, with no confidently assigned D gene. The TCR comes from a man under 40 in good health and CMV-seronegative. Sequencing used PBMCs. The encoded CDR3 is CASSQDSGTQTQYF. In nucleotides, the sequence is TGCGCCAGCAGCCAAGATTCAGGTACCCAGACGCAGTATTTT.